This passage covers 15 T cell receptor beta chains from one sample sequenced in a study of T cells in tuberculosis (dated by TCRdb to about 2018). This specimen's time point label, per the study, means: new active TB diagnosis, blood taken before or within 7 days of starting treatment. Library method: the immunoSEQ multiplex PCR assay. TCRdb stores this immuneACCESS table with in-frame sequences only. Part of the clones is absent; in the studies checked, under half of the shortfall reflects unresolved V genes, and no reason is known for the rest. This sample gives about 34,000 clones in total; roughly 93% of them show up just once. The ten largest clones add up to over 10% of the sample. This specimen was PBMCs, taken at tuberculosis diagnosis. These TCRs come from an adult with tuberculosis.

This clone has just one count. The chain has TRBV28 and TRBJ1-2, with D unclear. The CDR3 covers 16 residues. The V gene's germline CDR1 is MDHEN and CDR2 SYDVKM. V lost 4 bases, J lost 8 bases, and 23 bases lay in between. The CDR3 DNA follows: TGTGCCAGCAGTTCAACCGGAGCGGCAAAAATAGAGGGCTACACCTTC. This gives the protein CASSSTGAAKIEGYTF.

This clone was found once. The chain couples TRBV5-1 to TRBJ2-3; 7 bases match TRBD2. CDR1 is SGHRS, CDR2 YFSETQ, per germline. CDR3 size: 16 residues. J gave up 0 bases and V 0 bases, and 4 bases lay outside the gene matches. The CDR3 loop reads CASSLVAGGSTDTQYF. The CDR3 bases are TGCGCCAGCAGCTTGGTAGCGGGCGGTAGCACAGATACGCAGTATTTT.

J is TRBJ2-1 and V is TRBV2, with TRBD2 matching over 11 bases. Germline trimming cut 6 bases from V and 2 bases from J; bases unmatched to any gene: 3. The germline V gene has CDR1 SNHLY and CDR2 FYNNEI. This CDR3 is 15 amino acids long. CDR3 nucleotides: TGTGCCAGCAGATTACTAGCGGGGGCCTACAATGAGCAGTTCTTC. Translating gives CASRLLAGAYNEQFF.

The CDR3 here is CASSLSGSGETQYF. CDR3 DNA: TGTGCCAGCAGTCTGAGCGGGAGTGGTGAGACCCAGTACTTC. V and J are TRBV27 and TRBJ2-5, with 8 bases identical to TRBD2. The CDR3 has 14 amino acids. Germline V gene data show CDR1 as MNHEY and CDR2 as SMNVEV (reference sequence). Trimming took 5 bases from V and 5 from J; bases not matched to a gene: 7.

DNA of the CDR3: TGTGCCAGCAGCTCGGGACAGGGGAGCCTTGACATAGAGACCCAGTACTTC. This encodes CASSSGQGSLDIETQYF. V and J are TRBV7-9 and TRBJ2-5; 10 nucleotides align to TRBD1. CDR1 is SEHNR and CDR2 is FQNEAQ in the germline V gene (reference sequence). Losses at the gene ends were 4 bases for V and 4 bases for J; bases not matched to a gene: 12. The CDR3 contains 17 residues.

The chain recombines TRBV29-1 with TRBJ1-1, with D possibly being TRBD1 (6 bases). V was shortened by 4 bases and J by 1 base, with 16 bases between the two germline ends. Germline assignment: CDR1 SQVTM and CDR2 ANQGSEA. The CDR3 totals 15 residues. CDR3 in amino acids: CSVASPQGWNTEAFF. DNA of the CDR3: TGCAGCGTTGCAAGCCCACAGGGTTGGAACACTGAAGCTTTCTTT. Filled out from reference TRBV29-1 and TRBJ1-1, the complete variable domain reads SAVISQKPSRDICQRGTSLTIQCQVDSQVTMMFWYRQQPGQSLTLIATANQGSEATYESGFVIDKFPISRPNLTFSTLTVSNMSPEDSSIYLCSVASPQGWNTEAFFGQGTRLTVV.

V gene TRBV10-3 combines with J gene TRBJ2-7, with TRBD1 as a possible D gene (5 bases). Trimming stripped 2 bases from V and 0 bases from J, with 17 bases between. CDR3 size: 17 residues. Per the germline V gene, CDR1 is ENHRY and CDR2 is SYGVKD. Here the CDR3 reads CAISEEKGSLYSYEQYF. In DNA form, the CDR3 reads TGTGCCATCAGTGAGGAGAAGGGGTCCCTCTACTCCTACGAGCAGTACTTC.

This chain connects TRBV6-5 to TRBJ2-4; 8 bases map to TRBD1. The CDR3 consists of 15 residues. CDR1 and CDR2 from the germline V gene are MNHEY and SVGAGI. J lost 2 bases, V lost 6 bases, and 6 bases had no gene match. CDR3 sequence reads: CASRPTGGPKNIQYF. For the CDR3, the DNA is TGTGCCAGCAGACCCACAGGGGGGCCCAAAAACATTCAGTACTTC.

The rearrangement links TRBV4-2 to TRBJ1-6; no clear D gene. Trimming took 5 bases from V and 5 from J, leaving 7 bases between them. Germline V lookup: CDR1 LGHNA, CDR2 YNFKEQ. There are 13 residues in the CDR3. As DNA, the CDR3 is TGTGCCAGCAGCGAGCGAGATAATTCACCCCTCCACTTT. This translates into CASSERDNSPLHF.

The chain uses TRBV28 and TRBJ2-7, with 7 bases fitting TRBD1. The CDR3 runs to 13 residues. Germline assignment: CDR1 MDHEN and CDR2 SYDVKM. J was trimmed by 4 bases and V by 8 bases; bases with no gene match: 8. The DNA of the CDR3 is TGTGCCAGCGAAGGACAGGCGGCTTACGAGCAGTACTTC. This codes for CASEGQAAYEQYF.

The V call is TRBV2, the J call TRBJ2-1; 8 nucleotides line up with TRBD2. The V gene end was trimmed by 8 bases and the J gene end by 5 bases; junction bases not matched to a gene: 11. The CDR3 is 15 residues long. The germline V gene encodes CDR1 SNHLY and CDR2 FYNNEI. DNA for the CDR3: TGTGCCAGCCGGAAAGGGACTAGTCCCCACAATGAGCAGTTCTTC. It codes for CASRKGTSPHNEQFF.

J is TRBJ2-3 and V is TRBV5-1, with 9 bases identical to TRBD2. Trimming took 0 bases from V and 2 from J; bases not matched to a gene: 4. The CDR3 sequence is 16 residues long. CDR1 SGHRS and CDR2 YFSETQ come from the germline V gene. CDR3 region: CASSLASSGATDTQYF. In DNA, the CDR3 is TGCGCCAGCAGCTTGGCCTCTAGCGGGGCCACAGATACGCAGTATTTT. The whole variable domain, filled in from reference TRBV5-1 and TRBJ2-3, reads KAGVTQTPRYLIKTRGQQVTLSCSPISGHRSVSWYQQTPGQGLQFLFEYFSETQRNKGNFPGRFSGRQFSNSRSEMNVSTLELGDSALYLCASSLASSGATDTQYFGPGTRLTVL.

The chain joins TRBV7-2 to TRBJ2-3, with 12 bases matching TRBD2. V dropped 4 bases and J dropped 5; count of bases not matched to a gene: 13. The germline V gene has CDR1 SGHTA and CDR2 FQGNSA. The CDR3 length is 18 residues. The CDR3 here is CASSSLPKTSGGLDTQYF. The CDR3 coding sequence is TGTGCCAGCAGCTCACTTCCTAAGACTAGCGGGGGATTAGATACGCAGTATTTT.

The gene calls are TRBV4-1 and TRBJ1-6; 8 bases align to TRBD1. Per the germline V gene, CDR1 is MGHRA and CDR2 is YSYEKL. The CDR3 length is 16 residues. V lost 2 bases, J lost 2 bases, and 2 bases stayed unmatched. The chain's CDR3 is CASSQPGGPYNSPLHF. The CDR3 DNA sequence: TGCGCCAGCAGCCAACCAGGGGGCCCCTATAATTCACCCCTCCACTTT.

The V call is TRBV18, the J call TRBJ2-3, with 11 positions matching TRBD2. V lost 1 base, J lost 4 bases, and 4 bases stayed unmatched. This CDR3 has 16 amino acids. Germline lookup yields CDR1 KGHSH and CDR2 LQKENI. CDR3 protein: CASSPRASGRPDTQYF. The CDR3 DNA is TGTGCCAGCTCACCACGGGCTAGCGGGAGGCCAGATACGCAGTATTTT.